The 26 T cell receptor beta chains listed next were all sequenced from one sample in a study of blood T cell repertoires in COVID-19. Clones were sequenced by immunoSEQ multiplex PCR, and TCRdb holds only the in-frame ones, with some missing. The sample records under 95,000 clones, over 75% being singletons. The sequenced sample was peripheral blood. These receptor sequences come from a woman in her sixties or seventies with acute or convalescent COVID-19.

The CDR3 DNA reads TGTGCCAGCAGTCCACTTACCGGGACAGGGTATTCACCCCTCCACTTT. Translated: CASSPLTGTGYSPLHF. V usage is TRBV27 and J usage is TRBJ1-6; the match to TRBD1 covers 9 bases. The germline V gene has CDR1 MNHEY and CDR2 SMNVEV (reference sequence). This CDR3 contains 16 residues. Trimming at V came to 5 bases and at J to 8 bases, leaving 10 bases not matched to a gene.

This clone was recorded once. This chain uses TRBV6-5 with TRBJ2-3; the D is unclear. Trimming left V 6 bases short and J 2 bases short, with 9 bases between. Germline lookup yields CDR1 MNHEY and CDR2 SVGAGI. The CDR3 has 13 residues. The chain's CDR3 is CASRSEATDTQYF. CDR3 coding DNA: TGTGCCAGCAGGAGCGAAGCCACAGATACGCAGTATTTT.

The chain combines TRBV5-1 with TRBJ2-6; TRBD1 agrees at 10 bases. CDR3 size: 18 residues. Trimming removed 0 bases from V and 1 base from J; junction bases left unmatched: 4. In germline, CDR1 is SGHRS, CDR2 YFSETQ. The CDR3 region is CASSLATGGLSGANVLTF. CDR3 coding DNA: TGCGCCAGCAGCTTGGCGACAGGGGGCTTATCTGGGGCCAACGTCCTGACTTTC.

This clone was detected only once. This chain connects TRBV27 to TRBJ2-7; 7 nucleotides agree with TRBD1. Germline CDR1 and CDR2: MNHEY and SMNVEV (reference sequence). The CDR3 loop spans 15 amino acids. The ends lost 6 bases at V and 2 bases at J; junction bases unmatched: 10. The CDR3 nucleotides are TGTGCCAGCAGCCGACCCGGGACAGACGCCTACGAGCAGTACTTC. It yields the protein CASSRPGTDAYEQYF.

CDR3 DNA sequence: TGTGCCAGCAGCCTAGATACAGGGGCCGGGACCAAAAACATTCAGTACTTC. Translating gives CASSLDTGAGTKNIQYF. This chain uses TRBV14 with TRBJ2-4; TRBD1 aligns across 7 bases. CDR1 is SGHDN and CDR2 is FVKESK in the germline V gene. J lost 2 bases, V lost 4 bases, and 11 bases had no gene match. The CDR3 runs to 17 residues.

The CDR3 loop reads CASSSRTAVDTEAFF. CDR3 bases: TGCGCCAGCAGCTCCAGGACAGCGGTGGACACTGAAGCTTTCTTT. This chain links TRBV5-1 with TRBJ1-1; a weak D match, TRBD1 (6 bases). CDR1 is SGHRS, CDR2 YFSETQ, per germline. V lost 3 bases, J lost 3 bases, and 15 bases lay in between. The CDR3 has 15 amino acids.

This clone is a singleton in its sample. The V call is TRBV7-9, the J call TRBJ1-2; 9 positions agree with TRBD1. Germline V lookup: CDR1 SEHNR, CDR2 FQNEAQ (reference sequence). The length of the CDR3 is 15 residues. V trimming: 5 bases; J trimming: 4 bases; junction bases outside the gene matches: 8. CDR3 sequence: CASSLRDRELYGYTF. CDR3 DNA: TGTGCCAGCAGCCTCCGGGACAGGGAGCTCTATGGCTACACCTTC.

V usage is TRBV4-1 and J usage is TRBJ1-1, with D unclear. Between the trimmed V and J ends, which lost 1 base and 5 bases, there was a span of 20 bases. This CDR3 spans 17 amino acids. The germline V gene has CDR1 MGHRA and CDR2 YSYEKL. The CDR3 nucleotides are TGCGCCAGCAGCCAAGTTGGGTACGAGGGTTCGAGGACTGAAGCTTTCTTT. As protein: CASSQVGYEGSRTEAFF.

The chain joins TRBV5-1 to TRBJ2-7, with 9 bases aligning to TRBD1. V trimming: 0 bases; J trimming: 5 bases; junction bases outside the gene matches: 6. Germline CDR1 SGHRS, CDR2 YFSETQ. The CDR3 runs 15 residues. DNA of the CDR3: TGCGCCAGCAGCTTGGGCGGGACAGGGTACCACGAGCAGTACTTC. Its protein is CASSLGGTGYHEQYF.

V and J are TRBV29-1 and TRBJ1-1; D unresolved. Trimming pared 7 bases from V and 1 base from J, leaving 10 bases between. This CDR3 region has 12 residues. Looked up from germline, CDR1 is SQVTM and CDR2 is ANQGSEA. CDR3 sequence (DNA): TGCAGCGAAAAGCCCCCGAACACTGAAGCTTTCTTT. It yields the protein CSEKPPNTEAFF. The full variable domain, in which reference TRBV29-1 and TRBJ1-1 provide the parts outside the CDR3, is SAVISQKPSRDICQRGTSLTIQCQVDSQVTMMFWYRQQPGQSLTLIATANQGSEATYESGFVIDKFPISRPNLTFSTLTVSNMSPEDSSIYLCSEKPPNTEAFFGQGTRLTVV.

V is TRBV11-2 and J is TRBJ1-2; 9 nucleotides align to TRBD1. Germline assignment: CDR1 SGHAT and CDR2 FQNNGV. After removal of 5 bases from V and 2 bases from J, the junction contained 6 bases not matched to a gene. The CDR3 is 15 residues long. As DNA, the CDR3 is TGTGCCAGCAGCCCGTCGGGACAGGGCAACTATGGCTACACCTTC. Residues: CASSPSGQGNYGYTF.

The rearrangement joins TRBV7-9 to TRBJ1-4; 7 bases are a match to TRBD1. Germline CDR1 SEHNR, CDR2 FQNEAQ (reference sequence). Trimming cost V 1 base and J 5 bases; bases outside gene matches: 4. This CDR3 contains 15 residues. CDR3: CASSLGVTGNEKLFF. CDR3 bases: TGTGCCAGCAGCTTAGGGGTGACAGGGAATGAAAAACTGTTTTTT.

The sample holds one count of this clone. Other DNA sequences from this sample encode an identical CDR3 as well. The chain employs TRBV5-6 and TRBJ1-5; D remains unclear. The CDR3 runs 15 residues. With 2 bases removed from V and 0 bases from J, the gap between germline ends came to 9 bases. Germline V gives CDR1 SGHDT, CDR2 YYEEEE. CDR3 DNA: TGTGCCAGCAGCTTAGGAGGGTATAGCAATCAGCCCCAGCATTTT. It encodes CASSLGGYSNQPQHF.

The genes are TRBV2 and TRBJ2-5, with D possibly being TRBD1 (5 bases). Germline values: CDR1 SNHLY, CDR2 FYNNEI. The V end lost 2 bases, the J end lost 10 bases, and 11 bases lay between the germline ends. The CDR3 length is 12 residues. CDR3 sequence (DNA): TGTGCCAGCAGTGAAAGCAGGACAATCCAGTACTTC. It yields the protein CASSESRTIQYF.

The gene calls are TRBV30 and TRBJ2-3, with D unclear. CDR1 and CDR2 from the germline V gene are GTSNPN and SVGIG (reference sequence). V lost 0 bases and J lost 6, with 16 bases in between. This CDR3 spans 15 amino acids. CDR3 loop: CAWSVQGIGRDTQYF. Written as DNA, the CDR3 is TGTGCCTGGAGTGTACAAGGTATTGGGCGCGATACGCAGTATTTT.

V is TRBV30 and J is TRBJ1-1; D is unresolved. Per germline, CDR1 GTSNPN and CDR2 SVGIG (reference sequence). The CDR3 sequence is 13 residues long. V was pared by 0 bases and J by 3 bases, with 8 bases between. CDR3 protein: CAWSVMEDTEAFF. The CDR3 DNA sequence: TGTGCCTGGAGTGTAATGGAGGACACTGAAGCTTTCTTT.

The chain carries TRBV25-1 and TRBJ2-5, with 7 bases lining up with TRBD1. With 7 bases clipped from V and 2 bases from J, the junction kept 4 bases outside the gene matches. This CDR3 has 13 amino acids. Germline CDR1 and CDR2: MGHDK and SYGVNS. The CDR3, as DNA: TGTGCCAGCAACAAGGGACAGCAAGAGACCCAGTACTTC. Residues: CASNKGQQETQYF.

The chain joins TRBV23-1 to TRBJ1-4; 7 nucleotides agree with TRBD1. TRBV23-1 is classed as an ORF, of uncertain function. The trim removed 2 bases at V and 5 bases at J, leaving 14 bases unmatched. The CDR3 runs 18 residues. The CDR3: CASSQPTGSREGNEKLFF. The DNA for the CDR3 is TGCGCCAGCAGTCAACCGACAGGGAGCCGGGAGGGAAATGAAAAACTGTTTTTT.

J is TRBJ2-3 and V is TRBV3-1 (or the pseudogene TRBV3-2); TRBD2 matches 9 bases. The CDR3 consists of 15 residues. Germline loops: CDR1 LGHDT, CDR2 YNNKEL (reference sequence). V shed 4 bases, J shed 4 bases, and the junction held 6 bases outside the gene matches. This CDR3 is CASSPRGGLADTQYF. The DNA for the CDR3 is TGTGCCAGCAGCCCGCGGGGGGGCCTCGCAGATACGCAGTATTTT.

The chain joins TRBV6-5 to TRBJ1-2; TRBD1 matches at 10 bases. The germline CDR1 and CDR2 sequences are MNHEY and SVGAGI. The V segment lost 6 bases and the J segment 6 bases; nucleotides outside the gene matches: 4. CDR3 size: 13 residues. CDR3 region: CASSETGGDGYTF. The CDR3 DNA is TGTGCCAGCAGCGAGACAGGGGGCGATGGCTACACCTTC.

CDR3 region: CASSDWGGGYTF. Written as DNA, the CDR3 is TGTGCCAGCAGTGACTGGGGAGGCGGCTACACCTTC. This chain connects TRBV6-4 to TRBJ1-2, with unresolved D. Germline V gives CDR1 MRHNA, CDR2 SNTAGT. CDR3 length equals 12 residues. The germline V and J ends were trimmed by 1 base and 8 bases, with 8 bases remaining between them.

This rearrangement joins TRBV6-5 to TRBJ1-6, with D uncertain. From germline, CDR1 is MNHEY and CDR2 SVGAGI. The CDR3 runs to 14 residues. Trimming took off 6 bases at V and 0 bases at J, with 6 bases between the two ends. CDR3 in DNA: TGTGCCAGCAGGAGTAGCTCCTATAATTCACCCCTCCACTTT. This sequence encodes CASRSSSYNSPLHF.

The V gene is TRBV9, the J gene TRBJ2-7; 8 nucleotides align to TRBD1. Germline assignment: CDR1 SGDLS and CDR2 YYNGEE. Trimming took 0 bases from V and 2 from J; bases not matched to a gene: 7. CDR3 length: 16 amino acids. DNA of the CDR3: TGTGCCAGCAGCGTAGGTGCGGGACAGGTAACCTACGAGCAGTACTTC. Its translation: CASSVGAGQVTYEQYF.

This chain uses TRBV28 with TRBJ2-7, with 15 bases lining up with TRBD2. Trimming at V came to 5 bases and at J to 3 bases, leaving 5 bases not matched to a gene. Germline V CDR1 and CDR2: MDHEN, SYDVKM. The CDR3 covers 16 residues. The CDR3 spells CASSPPGLAGGYEQYF. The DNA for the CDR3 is TGTGCCAGCAGTCCCCCGGGACTAGCGGGGGGCTACGAGCAGTACTTC.

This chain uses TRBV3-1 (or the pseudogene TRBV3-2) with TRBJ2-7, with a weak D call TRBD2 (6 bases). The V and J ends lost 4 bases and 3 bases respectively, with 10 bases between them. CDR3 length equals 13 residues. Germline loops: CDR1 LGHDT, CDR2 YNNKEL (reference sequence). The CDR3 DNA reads TGTGCCAGCAGCCGCGGGGTCGTCTACGAGCAGTACTTC. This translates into CASSRGVVYEQYF.

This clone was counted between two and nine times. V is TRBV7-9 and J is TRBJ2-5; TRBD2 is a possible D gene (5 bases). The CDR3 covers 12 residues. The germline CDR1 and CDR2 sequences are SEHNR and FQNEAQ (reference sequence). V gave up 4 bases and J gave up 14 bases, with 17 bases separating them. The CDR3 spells CASSSDSYGSYF. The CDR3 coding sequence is TGTGCCAGCAGCTCGGACTCCTATGGGTCTTACTTC.